This entry lists 16 T cell receptor beta chains sequenced from one sample in a study of cytomegalovirus exposure and HLA in healthy donors. Primers for the PCR totalled 60 Vbeta and 13 Jbeta. Clones were read by immunoSEQ multiplex PCR, and TCRdb kept only the in-frame ones, dropping some. The sample includes roughly 160,000 clones, 80% to 90% seen only once; the top ten take 2.5%. Specimen: PBMCs. All receptors come from a man aged 25 to 40 in good health and CMV-seropositive.

This chain uses TRBV29-1 with TRBJ2-7; TRBD2 matches 7 bases. Germline CDR1 and CDR2: SQVTM and ANQGSEA. CDR3 length: 12 residues. CDR3 in amino acids: CAATQGLNEQYV. CDR3 nucleotide sequence: TGCGCCGCCACGCAGGGACTAAACGAGCAGTACGTC.

V is TRBV7-3 and J is TRBJ2-1; the D gene is possibly TRBD2 (6 bases). Trimming took 2 bases from V and 4 from J, leaving 9 bases between them. The CDR3 has 14 residues. Per germline, CDR1 SGHTA and CDR2 FQGTGA. The CDR3 protein is CASSLAGQYNEQFF. The CDR3 region has the DNA TGTGCCAGCAGCTTAGCGGGGCAATACAATGAGCAGTTCTTC.

DNA of the CDR3: TGTGCCACCAGCAGAGACAGTTTTGAAGCTTTCTTT. Amino acid sequence: CATSRDSFEAFF. J is TRBJ1-1 and V is TRBV15; D not resolved. The CDR3 length is 12 residues. The germline V and J ends were trimmed by 0 bases and 7 bases, with 6 bases remaining between them. Germline CDR1 LNHNV, CDR2 YYDKDF (reference sequence).

Only one count was recorded for this clone. This chain connects TRBV11-3 to TRBJ2-1, with 8 nucleotides matching TRBD1. The CDR3 is made up of 17 amino acids. Germline CDR1 SGHNT, CDR2 YENEEA. The V and J ends lost 2 bases and 7 bases, in that order; junction bases with no gene match: 13. CDR3 nucleotides: TGTGCCAGCAGCTTACAGTCGGGGGCAGGGGGCAGGAATGAGCAGTTCTTC. Translated, it gives CASSLQSGAGGRNEQFF.

The rearrangement links TRBV19 to TRBJ1-1; TRBD1 agrees at 7 bases. V trimming: 6 bases; J trimming: 3 bases; junction bases outside the gene matches: 10. The CDR3 has 15 residues. The germline gives CDR1 LNHDA, CDR2 SQIVND (reference sequence). The CDR3 reads CASSLWAGGDTEAFF. In DNA form, the CDR3 reads TGTGCCAGTAGCCTGTGGGCAGGGGGAGACACTGAAGCTTTCTTT.

The V gene is TRBV7-6, the J gene TRBJ2-2; 7 nucleotides match TRBD2. In germline, CDR1 is SGHVS, CDR2 FNYEAQ. The CDR3 has 16 amino acids. With 1 base clipped from V and 2 bases from J, the junction kept 4 bases outside the gene matches. CDR3 residues: CASSLGLAANTGELFF. Here the CDR3 DNA reads TGTGCCAGCAGCTTAGGGCTAGCGGCTAACACCGGGGAGCTGTTTTTT.

The rearrangement joins TRBV10-3 to TRBJ2-1, with 12 nucleotides matching TRBD2. With V trimmed by 5 bases and J by 5 bases, 13 bases remained unmatched. Per germline, CDR1 ENHRY and CDR2 SYGVKD. There are 18 residues in the CDR3. CDR3 amino acids: CAISRTPSGRAGDNEQFF. In DNA, the CDR3 is TGTGCCATCAGTCGAACCCCTAGCGGGAGGGCCGGAGACAATGAGCAGTTCTTC.

The genes are TRBV18 and TRBJ2-3, with D uncertain. Per the germline V gene, CDR1 is KGHSH and CDR2 is LQKENI. The V end was cut by 3 bases, the J end by 4 bases, with 8 bases between. The CDR3 length is 13 residues. In DNA form, the CDR3 reads TGTGCCAGCTCACCCGGTGTGGCAGATACGCAGTATTTT. Translated, it gives CASSPGVADTQYF. Looking up the rest from reference TRBV18 and TRBJ2-3 gives the full variable domain: NAGVMQNPRHLVRRRGQEARLRCSPMKGHSHVYWYRQLPEEGLKFMVYLQKENIIDESGMPKERFSAEFPKEGPSILRIQQVVRGDSAAYFCASSPGVADTQYFGPGTRLTVL.

On this clone itself: As the CDR3 is not closed by the conserved phenylalanine or tryptophan, this likely results from a read error. V and J are TRBV4-2 and TRBJ2-7; 13 nucleotides match TRBD2. CDR1 is LGHNA and CDR2 is YNFKEQ in the germline V gene. V dropped 2 bases and J dropped 5; count of bases not matched to a gene: 3. The CDR3 spans 15 residues. The CDR3 nucleotides read TGTGCCAGCAGCCAACGACTAGCGGGAGGCGACGAGCAGTACCTC. This sequence encodes CASSQRLAGGDEQYL.

V gene TRBV6-1 combines with J gene TRBJ2-2; D perhaps matches TRBD2 (5 bases). Trimming stripped 4 bases from V and 0 bases from J, with 9 bases between. The length of the CDR3 is 15 residues. The germline CDR1 and CDR2 sequences are MNHNS and SASEGT. CDR3 DNA: TGTGCCAGCAGTGGCCGGGGATCGAACACCGGGGAGCTGTTTTTT. Translating gives CASSGRGSNTGELFF.

The chain links TRBV11-3 to TRBJ2-1; TRBD2 aligns across 16 bases. Trimming removed 4 bases from V and 8 bases from J; junction bases left unmatched: 14. The CDR3 consists of 19 residues. Germline CDR1 reads SGHNT; CDR2 reads YENEEA. The CDR3 nucleotides read TGTGCCAGCAGCTCTCGGTGGGGGACTAGCGGGAGGGTGGGAGATGAGCAGTTCTTC. Protein product: CASSSRWGTSGRVGDEQFF.

Notes on this clone: This sample also contains other DNA sequences that code for the same CDR3. V gene TRBV19 combines with J gene TRBJ1-2, with TRBD1 as a possible D gene (5 bases). CDR1 is LNHDA and CDR2 is SQIVND in the germline V gene (reference sequence). The CDR3 runs 11 residues. Trimming shortened V by 2 bases and J by 8 bases, and 6 bases separated the two germline ends. The CDR3 DNA is TGTGCCAGTAGTATAAGGGGAGGCTACACCTTC. It yields the protein CASSIRGGYTF.

The chain is built from TRBV19 and TRBJ2-7; 13 bases map to TRBD2. Germline V gene lookup returns CDR1 LNHDA and CDR2 SQIVND (reference sequence). This CDR3 is built from 13 residues. Germline trimming cut 6 bases from V and 5 bases from J; bases unmatched to any gene: 1. CDR3 loop: CASRGLAGHEQYF. DNA for the CDR3: TGTGCCAGTAGGGGACTAGCGGGACACGAGCAGTACTTC.

The chain carries TRBV13 and TRBJ2-4; TRBD1 might be the D (5 bases). V was pared by 0 bases and J by 0 bases, with 9 bases between. The CDR3 is 16 amino acids. Germline V gene sequence: CDR1 PRHDT, CDR2 FYEKMQ (reference sequence). This CDR3 reads CASSLGGLGAKNIQYF. The CDR3 region has the DNA TGTGCCAGCAGCTTAGGGGGGCTTGGAGCCAAAAACATTCAGTACTTC.

The rearrangement uses TRBV11-2 and TRBJ2-5; TRBD1 agrees at 7 bases. The trim removed 2 bases at V and 5 bases at J, leaving 5 bases unmatched. Germline V gene lookup returns CDR1 SGHAT and CDR2 FQNNGV. This CDR3 spans 14 amino acids. The CDR3 DNA follows: TGTGCCAGCAGCTTAACCACAGGGGCGGAGACCCAGTACTTC. Protein: CASSLTTGAETQYF.

The V and J genes are TRBV4-2 and TRBJ1-1; weak D call: TRBD1 (5 bases). Germline loops: CDR1 LGHNA, CDR2 YNFKEQ. The CDR3 covers 13 residues. Between the trimmed V and J ends, which lost 6 bases and 0 bases, there was a span of 8 bases. The CDR3 loop reads CASSSQVNTEAFF. The CDR3 DNA sequence: TGTGCCAGCAGTTCACAGGTGAACACTGAAGCTTTCTTT.